A single sample gave rise to the 30 T cell receptor beta chains below, sequenced in a study of blood T cell repertoires in COVID-19. Sequenced by immunoSEQ multiplex PCR; TCRdb stores in-frame clones only, minus some. Seen here are tens of thousands of clones, roughly 89% observed once, and the top ten hold about 1.6%. The sequencing input was peripheral blood. The receptors were gathered from a man aged 45 to 65 with acute or convalescent COVID-19.

This rearrangement joins TRBV3-1 (or the pseudogene TRBV3-2) to TRBJ1-2; D not resolved. Germline V gene sequence: CDR1 LGHDT, CDR2 YNNKEL (reference sequence). The CDR3 is 14 residues long. Trimming pared 0 bases from V and 3 bases from J, leaving 8 bases between. The CDR3 loop reads CASSQDPGHYGYTF. The CDR3 DNA follows: TGTGCCAGCAGCCAAGATCCTGGGCACTATGGCTACACCTTC.

The J gene is TRBJ1-5, the V gene TRBV28; possibly TRBD1 for D (6 bases). Between the trimmed V and J ends, which lost 5 bases and 5 bases, there was a span of 13 bases. CDR1 and CDR2 (germline): MDHEN, SYDVKM. This CDR3 spans 14 amino acids. CDR3 region: CASSPGHSYQPQHF. In nucleotides, the CDR3 is TGTGCCAGCAGTCCGGGACATTCCTATCAGCCCCAGCATTTT.

V is TRBV4-2 and J is TRBJ2-1; D is unclear. Looked up from germline, CDR1 is LGHNA and CDR2 is YNFKEQ. This CDR3 comprises 13 residues. V dropped 1 base and J dropped 10 bases, with 11 bases sitting between them. The CDR3 bases are TGTGCCAGCAGCCAAGGACTTCAAAGAGAGCAGTTCTTC. This sequence encodes CASSQGLQREQFF.

The table lists this clone with a few counts. The V gene is TRBV3-1 (or the pseudogene TRBV3-2), the J gene TRBJ1-2; no firm D call. Germline CDR1 LGHDT, CDR2 YNNKEL (reference sequence). The CDR3 is 14 amino acids. V was cut by 2 bases and J by 8 bases, with 15 bases left in between. CDR3 bases: TGTGCCAGCAGCCAATTCCCTGACTACACGGGCTACACCTTC. Translation gives CASSQFPDYTGYTF.

The chain links TRBV13 to TRBJ2-7; 8 positions agree with TRBD2. This CDR3 is built from 15 residues. V shed 5 bases, J shed 2 bases, and the junction held 8 bases outside the gene matches. Germline-derived CDR1 and CDR2 are PRHDT and FYEKMQ (reference sequence). Here the CDR3 DNA reads TGTGCCAGCAGCGCTGGACTAGCTCTAGCCTACGAGCAGTACTTC. It is translated as CASSAGLALAYEQYF.

This clone was picked up one time. V gene TRBV19 combines with J gene TRBJ2-7; 8 bases are a match to TRBD1. This CDR3 has 15 amino acids. CDR1 is LNHDA and CDR2 is SQIVND in the germline V gene (reference sequence). V dropped 5 bases and J dropped 2; count of bases not matched to a gene: 8. CDR3 loop: CASSSLGTGPYEQYF. The DNA of the CDR3 is TGTGCCAGTAGTTCTTTAGGGACAGGTCCCTACGAGCAGTACTTC.

The CDR3 spells CATSDPLVYEQYF. CDR3 bases: TGTGCCACCAGTGATCCCCTCGTTTACGAGCAGTACTTC. The rearrangement uses TRBV24-1 and TRBJ2-7; D gene uncertain. V was clipped by 3 bases and J by 4 bases, with 9 bases between them. The CDR3 is 13 amino acids. Germline CDR1 is KGHDR and CDR2 is SFDVKD.

This chain joins TRBV10-2 and TRBJ2-1; TRBD1 is a possible D gene (5 bases). V was trimmed by 7 bases and J by 3 bases, leaving 10 bases between them. This CDR3 is built from 13 residues. Per germline, CDR1 WSHSY and CDR2 SAAADI. The CDR3: CASKGRGYNEQFF. CDR3 sequence (DNA): TGCGCCAGCAAGGGGCGCGGCTACAATGAGCAGTTCTTC.

The V and J genes are TRBV30 and TRBJ2-4; D possibly corresponds to TRBD2 (6 bases). CDR1 GTSNPN and CDR2 SVGIG come from the germline V gene (reference sequence). Trimming removed 4 bases at V and 5 bases at J, with 12 bases between. The CDR3 contains 13 residues. The CDR3 coding sequence is TGTGCCTGGAAGATAACGGGGGAAAACATTCAGTACTTC. Translated: CAWKITGENIQYF.

This chain joins TRBV28 and TRBJ2-3; TRBD1 might be the D (6 bases). There are 15 residues in the CDR3. The V end lost 2 bases, the J end lost 6 bases, and 15 bases lay between the germline ends. From germline, CDR1 is MDHEN and CDR2 SYDVKM. CDR3 DNA sequence: TGTGCCAGCAGTTTACCCTTAACAGGGTCGGATACGCAGTATTTT. Its protein is CASSLPLTGSDTQYF.

The chain carries TRBV28 and TRBJ2-6; 7 bases are shared with TRBD1. The V gene's germline CDR1 is MDHEN and CDR2 SYDVKM. This CDR3 has 18 amino acids. The V gene end was trimmed by 5 bases and the J gene end by 0 bases; junction bases not matched to a gene: 10. Written as DNA, the CDR3 is TGTGCCAGCAGTCCCCTGACAGGGACCCTCTCTGGGGCCAACGTCCTGACTTTC. Its protein is CASSPLTGTLSGANVLTF.

V gene TRBV7-9 combines with J gene TRBJ1-1; TRBD1 is a possible D gene (5 bases). With 10 bases removed from V and 1 base from J, the gap between germline ends came to 13 bases. The CDR3 consists of 13 residues. Germline-derived CDR1 and CDR2 are SEHNR and FQNEAQ (reference sequence). The CDR3 region is CAINLGGNTEAFF. In DNA form, the CDR3 reads TGTGCCATCAATCTCGGGGGGAACACTGAAGCTTTCTTT.

As to this clone: A read error may account for a junction end that differs from germline. The chain carries TRBV7-2 and TRBJ2-4, with 14 bases fitting TRBD2. CDR3 length: 18 amino acids. The germline V gene encodes CDR1 SGHTA and CDR2 FQGNSA. Written as DNA, the CDR3 is TGTGCCAGCAGTTTAGGACTAGCGGGAGGAGTAGGCAAAAACATTCAGTACTTC. Amino acid sequence: CASSLGLAGGVGKNIQYF.

This clone was seen just once. This sequence joins TRBV27 and TRBJ2-1; 10 nucleotides align to TRBD2. This CDR3 is built from 18 residues. V gave up 9 bases and J gave up 0 bases; unmatched junction bases: 14. Per the germline V gene, CDR1 is MNHEY and CDR2 is SMNVEV (reference sequence). CDR3 in DNA: TGTGCCAGTCGTTTATTAGCGGGGGGCTCCATCTCCTACAATGAGCAGTTCTTC. The encoded protein is CASRLLAGGSISYNEQFF.

This clone is a singleton in its sample. V is TRBV5-1 and J is TRBJ2-7; 7 bases fit TRBD2. Trimming cost V 3 bases and J 7 bases; bases outside gene matches: 10. The CDR3 runs 14 residues. Germline CDR1 is SGHRS and CDR2 is YFSETQ. The CDR3, as DNA: TGCGCCAGCAGCTCTTCGGGGGGTACGAGAGAGCAGTACTTC. It specifies CASSSSGGTREQYF.

This sequence joins TRBV19 and TRBJ2-1; 16 bases agree with TRBD2. CDR1 and CDR2 (germline): LNHDA, SQIVND (reference sequence). The CDR3 runs 17 residues. Unmatched junction bases numbered 11, after V lost 7 bases and J lost 8 bases. Written as DNA, the CDR3 is TGTGCCAGTAAACCGGGACTAGCGGGAGGGCCTAACGATGAGCAGTTCTTC. Its protein product is CASKPGLAGGPNDEQFF.

The V and J genes are TRBV7-2 and TRBJ1-5, with D hard to call. V gave up 3 bases and J gave up 2 bases, with 8 bases separating them. The CDR3 has 14 amino acids. The V gene's germline CDR1 is SGHTA and CDR2 FQGNSA. Here the CDR3 reads CASSFNEGNQPQHF. The CDR3 coding sequence is TGTGCCAGCAGCTTTAACGAGGGCAATCAGCCCCAGCATTTT.

V is TRBV28 and J is TRBJ1-6; 8 bases line up with TRBD1. Per the germline V gene, CDR1 is MDHEN and CDR2 is SYDVKM. The CDR3 contains 13 residues. After removal of 7 bases from V and 6 bases from J, the junction contained 2 bases not matched to a gene. The CDR3: CASIDRGNSPLHF. The CDR3 DNA reads as TGTGCCAGCATAGACAGGGGTAATTCACCCCTCCACTTT.

The V and J genes are TRBV6-5 and TRBJ2-1; TRBD1 matches 9 bases. The germline CDR1 and CDR2 sequences are MNHEY and SVGAGI. The CDR3 runs 16 residues. V shed 4 bases, J shed 2 bases, and the junction held 6 bases outside the gene matches. CDR3 sequence reads: CASSSGTGRPYNEQFF. CDR3 DNA sequence: TGTGCCAGCAGTTCGGGGACAGGGCGCCCCTACAATGAGCAGTTCTTC.

The V call is TRBV23-1, the J call TRBJ2-7; no firm D call. TRBV23-1 is an ORF, and what it does is uncertain. The CDR3 loop spans 13 amino acids. Trimming removed 4 bases from V and 0 bases from J, with 7 bases in between. The CDR3 region is CASSRRFSYEQYF. In nucleotides, the CDR3 is TGCGCCAGCAGTCGCAGGTTCTCCTACGAGCAGTACTTC.

This chain uses TRBV15 with TRBJ1-2; D not certain. The CDR3 contains 14 residues. Germline V gene sequence: CDR1 LNHNV, CDR2 YYDKDF (reference sequence). V was shortened by 4 bases and J by 4 bases, with 13 bases between the two germline ends. In nucleotides, the CDR3 is TGTGCCACCAGCAAAAGAGACAACCCCTATGGCTACACCTTC. Translating gives CATSKRDNPYGYTF.

V usage is TRBV10-3 and J usage is TRBJ2-2, with 9 bases identical to TRBD1. The V segment lost 9 bases and the J segment 5 bases; nucleotides outside the gene matches: 13. CDR3 length equals 16 residues. The germline CDR1 and CDR2 sequences are ENHRY and SYGVKD. CDR3 DNA sequence: TGTGCCATTTCCTCTGGGACAGGGTTATCGACCGGGGAGCTGTTTTTT. Protein sequence: CAISSGTGLSTGELFF.

V and J are TRBV19 and TRBJ1-6, with D perhaps matching TRBD1 (6 bases). The CDR3 is 14 amino acids. Germline CDR1 reads LNHDA; CDR2 reads SQIVND (reference sequence). With 5 bases removed from V and 6 bases from J, the gap between germline ends came to 11 bases. DNA for the CDR3: TGTGCCAGTAGTCCGACAGGATTTAATTCACCCCTCCACTTT. This sequence encodes CASSPTGFNSPLHF. The full variable domain, its missing parts supplied by reference TRBV19 and TRBJ1-6, is DGGITQSPKYLFRKEGQNVTLSCEQNLNHDAMYWYRQDPGQGLRLIYYSQIVNDFQKGDIAEGYSVSREKKESFPLTVTSAQKNPTAFYLCASSPTGFNSPLHFGNGTRLTVT.

This chain links TRBV28 with TRBJ2-7; 11 nucleotides agree with TRBD1. Germline CDR1 MDHEN, CDR2 SYDVKM. The CDR3 is 14 amino acids. Losses at the gene ends were 5 bases for V and 6 bases for J; bases not matched to a gene: 6. The CDR3 region has the DNA TGTGCCAGCAGTAAGGGACAGGGGGTAGGCGAGCAGTACTTC. Its protein is CASSKGQGVGEQYF.

The chain joins TRBV6-2 or TRBV6-3 to TRBJ2-7, with TRBD1 matching over 8 bases. The CDR3 consists of 16 residues. V gave up 0 bases and J gave up 4 bases; unmatched junction bases: 8. Germline V CDR1 and CDR2: MNHEY, SVGEGT. CDR3 residues: CASSYSSRGRSYEQYF. Here the CDR3 DNA reads TGTGCCAGCAGTTACTCTAGCAGGGGGCGTTCTTACGAGCAGTACTTC.

This clone was seen only once. V and J are TRBV9 and TRBJ2-7; 9 bases fit TRBD2. The germline gives CDR1 SGDLS, CDR2 YYNGEE. CDR3 size: 21 residues. V lost 4 bases and J lost 1; bases outside the gene matches: 24. The CDR3: CASSHPASASGVHKPSYEQYF. The CDR3 DNA reads TGTGCCAGCAGCCATCCGGCGTCGGCTAGCGGGGTCCATAAACCGTCCTACGAGCAGTACTTC.

The rearrangement joins TRBV5-1 to TRBJ2-7, with D maybe TRBD1 (5 bases). This CDR3 has 15 residues. The V gene lost 0 bases and the J gene lost 1 base, with 11 bases spanning the gap. Germline CDR1 SGHRS, CDR2 YFSETQ. The CDR3 spells CASSLGQGASYEQYF. Here the CDR3 DNA reads TGCGCCAGCAGCTTGGGCCAGGGTGCTTCCTACGAGCAGTACTTC.

The chain carries TRBV11-2 and TRBJ1-2; weak D call: TRBD1 (6 bases). V lost 2 bases, J lost 4 bases, and 8 bases lay in between. The CDR3 contains 13 residues. Germline CDR1 reads SGHAT; CDR2 reads FQNNGV. This CDR3 reads CASSLKGGYGYTF. For the CDR3, the DNA is TGTGCCAGCAGCTTAAAAGGGGGCTATGGCTACACCTTC.

The gene calls are TRBV6-5 and TRBJ1-2; 7 nucleotides match TRBD1. The CDR3 loop spans 15 amino acids. CDR1 is MNHEY, CDR2 SVGAGI, per germline. V lost 5 bases, J lost 2 bases, and 8 bases stayed unmatched. The CDR3, as DNA: TGTGCCAGCAGTCAGTACCCGGGACAGAACTATGGCTACACCTTC. It is translated as CASSQYPGQNYGYTF.

A single count supports this clone. The rearrangement joins TRBV5-6 to TRBJ2-6, with 7 bases aligning to TRBD2. The V and J ends lost 2 bases and 1 base, in that order; junction bases with no gene match: 6. Germline CDR1 and CDR2: SGHDT and YYEEEE. This CDR3 contains 17 residues. This CDR3 reads CASSFPDGGSGANVLTF. In DNA, the CDR3 is TGTGCCAGCAGCTTTCCGGACGGGGGGTCTGGGGCCAACGTCCTGACTTTC. Combining the CDR3 with reference TRBV5-6 and TRBJ2-6 gives the whole variable domain DAGVTQSPTHLIKTRGQQVTLRCSPKSGHDTVSWYQQALGQGPQFIFQYYEEEERQRGNFPDRFSGHQFPNYSSELNVNALLLGDSALYLCASSFPDGGSGANVLTFGAGSRLTVL.